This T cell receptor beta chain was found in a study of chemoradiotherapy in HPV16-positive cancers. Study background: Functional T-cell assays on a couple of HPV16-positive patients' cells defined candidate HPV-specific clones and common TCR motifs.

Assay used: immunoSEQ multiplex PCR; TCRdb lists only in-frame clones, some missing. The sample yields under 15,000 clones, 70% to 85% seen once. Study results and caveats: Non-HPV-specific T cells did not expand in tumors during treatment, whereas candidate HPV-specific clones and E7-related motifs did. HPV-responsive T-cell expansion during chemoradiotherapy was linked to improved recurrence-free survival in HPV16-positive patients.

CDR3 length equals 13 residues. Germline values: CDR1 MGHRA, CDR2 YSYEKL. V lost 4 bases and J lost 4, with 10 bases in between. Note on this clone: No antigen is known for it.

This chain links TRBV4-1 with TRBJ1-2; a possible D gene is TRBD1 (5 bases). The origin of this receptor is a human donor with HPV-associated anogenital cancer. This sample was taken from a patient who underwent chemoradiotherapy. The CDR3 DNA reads TGCGCCAGCAGCCCCGGGACGAGCTATGGCTACACCTTC. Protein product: CASSPGTSYGYTF.